This T cell receptor (beta chain) was observed in a study of cytomegalovirus exposure and HLA in healthy donors. Germline V gene lookup returns CDR1 MDHEN and CDR2 SYDVKM. This CDR3 has 13 residues. Trimming took off 5 bases at V and 5 bases at J, with 12 bases between the two ends. It was with 60 Vbeta and 13 Jbeta primers that the PCR ran. The data were produced by immunoSEQ multiplex PCR, yet TCRdb's version contains in-frame clones alone and is incomplete. This repertoire shows some 130,000 clones, around 83% found once; its top ten account for about 0.94%. The chain recombines TRBV28 with TRBJ1-2; the D is unclear. Sequenced sample: PBMCs. The TCR was taken from a human donor in good health. CDR3 DNA: TGTGCCAGCAGTCAAACAGTGGCTTATGGCTACACCTTC. This encodes CASSQTVAYGYTF.